This TCR beta chain was captured in a study of shared clonotypes between healthy human individuals. General study points: Only a few donors were included, so the genetic and exposure-history diversity represented was limited. The sharing of 4% to 5.5% of naive CD4 clonotypes was seen across a few donors.

The CDR3 has 15 residues. Germline loops: CDR1 SEHNR, CDR2 FQNEAQ (reference sequence). Trimming removed 2 bases at V and 7 bases at J, with 17 bases between. The assay was immunoSEQ multiplex PCR, and TCRdb's table has in-frame clones only and misses some. The table shows approximately 1,500,000 clones, with over 95% occurring only once. With respect to this clone: Its target is unknown.

Only Caucasian adults living in Nashville, Tennessee served as donors. This sequence originates from a man younger than 45 in good health. Sequenced: naive CD4+ T cells sorted from blood. The subset: CD45RA+ positively selected. V usage is TRBV7-9 and J usage is TRBJ2-5; maybe TRBD2 (6 bases). CDR3 bases: TGTGCCAGCAGCTTACTGTCGGGAGCGACGGGGACCCAGTACTTC. Its protein is CASSLLSGATGTQYF.